The present T cell receptor (beta chain) was sequenced within a study of T cells after yellow fever vaccination. Per germline, CDR1 MDHEN and CDR2 SYDVKM. V was pared by 5 bases and J by 4 bases, with 11 bases of the junction left unmatched. The CDR3 covers 16 residues. One entry per CDR3 protein results from TCRdb running MiXCR on the 5' RACE reads. This table holds around 300,000 distinct CDR3 sequences, approximately 12% found once. This clonotype was seen a handful of times. The receptor was isolated from a man between 25 and 39 years old who received the YFV17D yellow fever vaccine. Sequencing was performed on CD4+ T cells sorted from PBMCs, taken 45 days after the yellow fever booster vaccination. V is TRBV28 and J is TRBJ2-7; 10 positions match TRBD2. CDR3 nucleotides: TGTGCCAGCAGTGCCCCTGCTGGGACTAGCGAATACGAGCAGTACTTC. It translates to CASSAPAGTSEYEQYF.